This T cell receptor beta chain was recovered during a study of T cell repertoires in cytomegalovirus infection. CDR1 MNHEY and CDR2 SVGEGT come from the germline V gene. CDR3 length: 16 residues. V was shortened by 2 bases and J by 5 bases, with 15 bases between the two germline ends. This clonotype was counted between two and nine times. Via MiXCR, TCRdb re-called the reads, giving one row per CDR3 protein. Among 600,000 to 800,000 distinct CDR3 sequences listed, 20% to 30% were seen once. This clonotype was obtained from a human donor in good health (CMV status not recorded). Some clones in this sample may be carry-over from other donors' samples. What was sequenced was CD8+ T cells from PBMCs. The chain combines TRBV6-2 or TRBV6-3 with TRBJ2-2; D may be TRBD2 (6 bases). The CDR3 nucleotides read TGTGCCAGCAGTTACGGCGGGATGGGGAAGACCGGGGAGCTGTTTTTT. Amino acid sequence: CASSYGGMGKTGELFF.